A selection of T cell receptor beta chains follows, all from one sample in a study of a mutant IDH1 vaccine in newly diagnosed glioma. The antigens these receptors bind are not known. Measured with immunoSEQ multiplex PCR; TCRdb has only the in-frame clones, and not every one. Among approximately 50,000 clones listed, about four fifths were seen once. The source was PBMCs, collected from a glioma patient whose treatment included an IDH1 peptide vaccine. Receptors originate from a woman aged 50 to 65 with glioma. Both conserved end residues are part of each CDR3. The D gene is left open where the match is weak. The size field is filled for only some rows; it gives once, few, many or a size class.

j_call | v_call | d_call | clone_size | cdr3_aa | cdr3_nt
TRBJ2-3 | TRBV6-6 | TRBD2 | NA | CASSGTSADTQYF | TGTGCCAGCAGCGGGACTAGCGCAGATACGCAGTATTTT
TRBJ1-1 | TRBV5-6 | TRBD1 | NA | CASSLTGQGNPEAFF | TGTGCCAGCAGCTTAACGGGACAGGGGAACCCTGAAGCTTTCTTT
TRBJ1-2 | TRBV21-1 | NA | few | CASSVGTPYGYTF | TGTGCCAGCAGCGTCGGGACACCTTATGGCTACACCTTC
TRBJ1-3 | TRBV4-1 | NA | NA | CASSPRVASNSGNTIYF | TGCGCCAGCAGCCCTCGCGTAGCATCAAACTCTGGAAACACCATATATTTT
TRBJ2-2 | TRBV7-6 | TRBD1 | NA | CASSPLPNRGLPNTGELFF | TGTGCCAGCAGCCCACTGCCAAACAGGGGGCTCCCTAACACCGGGGAGCTGTTTTTT
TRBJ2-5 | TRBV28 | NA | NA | CASRQETQYF | TGTGCCAGCAGACAAGAGACCCAGTACTTC
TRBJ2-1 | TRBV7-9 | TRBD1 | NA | CASSQGAGNEQFF | TGTGCCAGCAGCCAGGGGGCAGGAAATGAGCAGTTCTTC
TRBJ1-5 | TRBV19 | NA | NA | CASSLIRRGGGVGGFQPQHF | TGTGCCAGTAGTCTCATACGGCGGGGTGGAGGTGTCGGCGGGTTTCAGCCCCAGCATTTT
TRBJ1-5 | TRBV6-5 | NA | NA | CASSYSSGQPQHF | TGTGCCAGCAGTTACTCCTCGGGGCAGCCCCAGCATTTT
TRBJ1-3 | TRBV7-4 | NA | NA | CASSLTVHQKGNTIYF | TGTGCCAGCAGCTTAACAGTTCATCAGAAGGGTAACACCATATATTTT
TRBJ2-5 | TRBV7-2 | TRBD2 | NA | CASSPGLAGNFQETQYF | TGTGCCAGCAGCCCGGGGCTAGCGGGGAATTTCCAAGAGACCCAGTACTTC
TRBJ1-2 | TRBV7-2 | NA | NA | CASSLWAAPNYGYTF | TGTGCCAGCAGCTTATGGGCCGCCCCTAACTATGGCTACACCTTC
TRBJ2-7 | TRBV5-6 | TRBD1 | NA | CASSPSSTTGKFSYEQYF | TGTGCCAGCAGCCCCAGCTCAACGACAGGGAAATTTTCCTACGAGCAGTACTTC
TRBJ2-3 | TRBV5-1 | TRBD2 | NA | CASSLEASGGTDTQYF | TGCGCCAGCAGCTTGGAGGCTAGCGGGGGCACAGATACGCAGTATTTT
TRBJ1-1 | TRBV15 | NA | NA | CATSSWTANTEAFF | TGTGCCACCAGCTCTTGGACGGCCAACACTGAAGCTTTCTTT
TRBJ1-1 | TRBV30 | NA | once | CAWGRPGTEAFF | TGTGCCTGGGGAAGACCGGGCACTGAAGCTTTCTTT
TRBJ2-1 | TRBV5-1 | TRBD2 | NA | CASTFSGGYNEQFF | TGCGCCAGCACTTTTAGCGGGGGGTACAATGAGCAGTTCTTC
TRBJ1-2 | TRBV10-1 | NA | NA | CASSESGEGAAGYTF | TGCGCCAGCAGTGAGTCCGGCGAAGGGGCGGCTGGCTACACCTTC
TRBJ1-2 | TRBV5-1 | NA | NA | CASSLVKGSGASYGYTF | TGCGCCAGCAGCTTGGTTAAAGGTAGTGGAGCGTCCTATGGCTACACCTTC
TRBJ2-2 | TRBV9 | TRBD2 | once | CASSGGGSSGENTGELFF | TGTGCCAGCAGCGGAGGGGGCTCTAGCGGGGAGAACACCGGGGAGCTGTTTTTT
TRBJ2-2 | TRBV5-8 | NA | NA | CASSRDGNTGELFF | TGTGCCAGCAGCCGGGACGGGAACACCGGGGAGCTGTTTTTT
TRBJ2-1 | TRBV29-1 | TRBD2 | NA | CSVGDGGAGSPEFF | TGCAGCGTTGGTGACGGGGGGGCGGGAAGTCCAGAGTTCTTC
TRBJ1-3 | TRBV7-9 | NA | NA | CASSPGWEIYF | TGTGCCAGCAGCCCCGGCTGGGAAATATATTTT
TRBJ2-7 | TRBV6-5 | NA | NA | CASSYKTDDYEQYF | TGTGCCAGCAGTTATAAGACAGATGACTACGAGCAGTACTTC
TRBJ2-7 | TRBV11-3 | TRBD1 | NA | CASSSRQGWNYEQYF | TGTGCCAGCAGCTCCCGACAGGGGTGGAACTACGAGCAGTACTTC
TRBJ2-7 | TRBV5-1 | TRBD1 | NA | CASSSYRGTYEQYF | TGCGCCAGCAGCTCATACAGGGGAACCTACGAGCAGTACTTC
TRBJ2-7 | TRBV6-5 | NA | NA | CASSYSHRVGDEQYF | TGTGCCAGCAGTTACTCCCACAGGGTAGGGGACGAGCAGTACTTC
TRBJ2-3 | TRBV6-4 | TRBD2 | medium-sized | CASSYTSGSSTDTQYF | TGTGCCAGCAGTTATACTAGCGGGAGTAGCACAGATACGCAGTATTTT
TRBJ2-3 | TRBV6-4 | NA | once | CASSDSPLDTQYF | TGTGCCAGCAGTGACTCCCCTCTGGATACGCAGTATTTT
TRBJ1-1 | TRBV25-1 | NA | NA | CASTDTGSGTEAFF | TGTGCCAGCACCGACACAGGGTCAGGCACTGAAGCTTTCTTT
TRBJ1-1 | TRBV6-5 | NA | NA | CASSRGAEAFF | TGTGCCAGCAGCCGGGGGGCTGAAGCTTTCTTT
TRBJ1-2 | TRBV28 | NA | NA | CASSSEGRGGYTF | TGTGCCAGCAGTTCAGAAGGACGGGGCGGCTACACCTTC
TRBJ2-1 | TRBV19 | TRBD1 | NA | CASSDRVNNEQFF | TGTGCCAGTAGCGACAGGGTTAACAATGAGCAGTTCTTC
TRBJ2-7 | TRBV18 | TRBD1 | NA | CASSPPIGTGSDEQYF | TGTGCCAGCTCACCCCCAATAGGGACAGGGAGTGACGAGCAGTACTTC
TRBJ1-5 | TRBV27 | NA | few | CASSFRGINQPQHF | TGTGCCAGCAGTTTTAGGGGTATCAATCAGCCCCAGCATTTT
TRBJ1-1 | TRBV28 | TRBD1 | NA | CASSQNRGWNTEAFF | TGTGCCAGCAGCCAAAACAGGGGATGGAACACTGAAGCTTTCTTT
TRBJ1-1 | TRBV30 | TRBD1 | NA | CAWSVAGGTEAFF | TGTGCCTGGAGTGTTGCAGGGGGCACTGAAGCTTTCTTT
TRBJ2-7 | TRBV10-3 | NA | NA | CAISESRGGTYEQYF | TGTGCCATCAGTGAGAGTAGGGGAGGAACCTACGAGCAGTACTTC